This T cell receptor beta chain emerged from a study of T cell repertoires in cytomegalovirus infection. Whole-study findings and limits: People with CMV and the relevant HLA were identified by cumulative public TCR beta family frequency. What dominated the ex vivo response were HLA-C-restricted CMV-specific TCR beta clonotypes.

TCRdb analysed the reads with MiXCR anew, one entry per CDR3 protein. The profile shows fewer than 650,000 distinct CDR3 sequences, approximately 40% of them singletons. CDR1 is MDHEN and CDR2 is SYDVKM in the germline V gene. V lost 7 bases, J lost 2 bases, and 6 bases stayed unmatched. The CDR3 length is 14 residues. For this clonotype: Antigen specificity is unknown.

Material: cultured PBMCs, obtained from culture after CMV antigen stimulation. This chain uses TRBV28 with TRBJ2-7; 9 bases map to TRBD1. The origin of this receptor is a human donor in good health (CMV status not recorded). Some clones in this sample may be carry-over from other donors' samples. In nucleotides, the CDR3 is TGTGCCAGCAACCGACAGGGGGGCACCTACGAGCAGTACTTC. Its protein product is CASNRQGGTYEQYF.